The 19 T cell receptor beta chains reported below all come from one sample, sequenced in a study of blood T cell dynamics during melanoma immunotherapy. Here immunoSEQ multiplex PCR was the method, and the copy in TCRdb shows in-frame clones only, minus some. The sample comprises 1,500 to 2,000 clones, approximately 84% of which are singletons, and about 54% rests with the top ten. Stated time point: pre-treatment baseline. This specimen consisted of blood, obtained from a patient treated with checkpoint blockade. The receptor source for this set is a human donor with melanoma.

The CDR3 reads CASSRTGKAYEQYF. The CDR3, as DNA: TGTGCCAGCAGCCGGACAGGGAAGGCCTACGAGCAGTACTTC. The chain recombines TRBV7-2 with TRBJ2-7, with 8 bases aligning to TRBD1. CDR3 length equals 14 residues. Germline assignment: CDR1 SGHTA and CDR2 FQGNSA. V lost 5 bases to trimming and J lost 2 bases; unmatched junction nucleotides: 5.

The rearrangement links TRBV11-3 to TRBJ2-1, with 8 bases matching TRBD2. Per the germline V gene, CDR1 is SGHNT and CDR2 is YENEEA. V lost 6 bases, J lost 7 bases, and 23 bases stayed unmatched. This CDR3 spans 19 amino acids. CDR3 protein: CASSLQMGATLKRGNEQFF. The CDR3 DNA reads TGTGCCAGCAGTCTCCAGATGGGGGCAACTTTGAAGCGGGGGAATGAGCAGTTCTTC.

CDR3 sequence (DNA): TGCGCCAGCAGCGCGGGGGACACTGAAGCTTTCTTT. Encoded protein: CASSAGDTEAFF. This sequence joins TRBV5-1 and TRBJ1-1; D may be TRBD1 (5 bases). Trimming cost V 4 bases and J 3 bases, with 7 bases left between them. In germline, CDR1 is SGHRS, CDR2 YFSETQ. The CDR3 is 12 residues long.

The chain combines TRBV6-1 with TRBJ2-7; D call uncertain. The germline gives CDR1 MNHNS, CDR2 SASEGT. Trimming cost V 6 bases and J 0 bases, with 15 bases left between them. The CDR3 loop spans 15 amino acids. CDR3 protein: CASRPTESYSYEQYF. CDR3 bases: TGTGCCAGCAGACCGACTGAGTCCTACTCCTACGAGCAGTACTTC.

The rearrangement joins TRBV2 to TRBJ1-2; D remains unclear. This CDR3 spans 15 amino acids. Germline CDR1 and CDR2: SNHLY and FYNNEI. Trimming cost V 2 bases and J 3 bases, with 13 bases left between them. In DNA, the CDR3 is TGTGCCAGCAGTGAAATACAGTACGATTACTATGGCTACACCTTC. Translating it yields CASSEIQYDYYGYTF. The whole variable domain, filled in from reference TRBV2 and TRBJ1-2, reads EPEVTQTPSHQVTQMGQEVILRCVPISNHLYFYWYRQILGQKVEFLVSFYNNEISEKSEIFDDQFSVERPDGSNFTLKIRSTKLEDSAMYFCASSEIQYDYYGYTFGSGTRLTVV.

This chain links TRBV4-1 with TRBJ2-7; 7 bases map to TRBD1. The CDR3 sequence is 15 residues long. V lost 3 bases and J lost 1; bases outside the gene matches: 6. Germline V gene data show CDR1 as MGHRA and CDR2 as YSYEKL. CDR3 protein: CASSHDRAASYEQYF. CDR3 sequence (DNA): TGCGCCAGCAGCCACGACAGGGCCGCTTCCTACGAGCAGTACTTC.

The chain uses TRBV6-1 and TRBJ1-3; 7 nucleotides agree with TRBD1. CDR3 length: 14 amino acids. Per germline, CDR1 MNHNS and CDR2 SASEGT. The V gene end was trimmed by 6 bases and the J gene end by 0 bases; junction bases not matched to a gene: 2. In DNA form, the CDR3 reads TGTGCCAGCAGCCGGGACAGCTCTGGAAACACCATATATTTT. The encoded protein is CASSRDSSGNTIYF.

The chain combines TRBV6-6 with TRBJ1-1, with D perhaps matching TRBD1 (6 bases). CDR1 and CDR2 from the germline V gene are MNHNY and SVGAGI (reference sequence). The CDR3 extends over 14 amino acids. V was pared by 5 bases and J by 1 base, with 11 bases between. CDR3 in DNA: TGTGCCAGCAGTCCGACAGGCGCGAACACTGAAGCTTTCTTT. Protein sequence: CASSPTGANTEAFF.

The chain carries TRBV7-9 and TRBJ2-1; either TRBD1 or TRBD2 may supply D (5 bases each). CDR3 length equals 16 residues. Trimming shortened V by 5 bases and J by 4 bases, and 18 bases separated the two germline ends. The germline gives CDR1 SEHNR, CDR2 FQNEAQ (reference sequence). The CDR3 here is CASSTTGARNYNEQFF. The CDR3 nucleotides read TGTGCCAGCAGCACCACCGGGGCGAGGAATTACAATGAGCAGTTCTTC.

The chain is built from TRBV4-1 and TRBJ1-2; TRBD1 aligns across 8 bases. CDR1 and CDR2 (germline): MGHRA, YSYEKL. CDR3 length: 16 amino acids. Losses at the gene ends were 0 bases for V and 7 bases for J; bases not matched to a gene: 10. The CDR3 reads CASSQEDLARGLGYTF. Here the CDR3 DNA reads TGCGCCAGCAGCCAAGAAGATTTGGCCAGGGGGCTTGGCTACACCTTC.

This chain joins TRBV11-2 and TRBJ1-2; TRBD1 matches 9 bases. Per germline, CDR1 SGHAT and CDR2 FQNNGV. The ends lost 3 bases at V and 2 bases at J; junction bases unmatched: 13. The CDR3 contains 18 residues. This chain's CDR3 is CASSLKSSGTGPNYGYTF. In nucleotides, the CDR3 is TGTGCCAGCAGCTTGAAGAGCTCCGGGACAGGGCCCAACTATGGCTACACCTTC. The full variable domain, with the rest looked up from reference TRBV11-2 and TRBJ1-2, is EAGVAQSPRYKIIEKRQSVAFWCNPISGHATLYWYQQILGQGPKLLIQFQNNGVVDDSQLPKDRFSAERLKGVDSTLKIQPAKLEDSAVYLCASSLKSSGTGPNYGYTFGSGTRLTVV.

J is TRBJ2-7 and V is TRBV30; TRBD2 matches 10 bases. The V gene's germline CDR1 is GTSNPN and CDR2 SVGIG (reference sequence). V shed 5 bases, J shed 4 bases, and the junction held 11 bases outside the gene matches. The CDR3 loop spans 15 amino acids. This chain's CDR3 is CAWQRGGLGGYEQYF. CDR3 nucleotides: TGTGCCTGGCAGCGGGGGGGCCTAGGCGGTTACGAGCAGTACTTC.

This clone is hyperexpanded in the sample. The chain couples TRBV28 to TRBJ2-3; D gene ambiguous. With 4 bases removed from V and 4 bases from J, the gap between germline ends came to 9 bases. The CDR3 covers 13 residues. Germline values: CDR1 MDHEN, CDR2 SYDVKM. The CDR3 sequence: CASSSQLADTQYF. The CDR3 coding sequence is TGTGCCAGCAGTTCTCAGTTGGCAGATACGCAGTATTTT.

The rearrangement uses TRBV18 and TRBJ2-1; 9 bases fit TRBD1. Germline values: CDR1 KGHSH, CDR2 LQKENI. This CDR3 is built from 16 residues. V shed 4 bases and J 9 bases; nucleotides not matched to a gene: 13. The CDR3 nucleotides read TGTGCCAGCTCACTTTCAACAGGGGGCGCGAAGGGTGAGCAGTTCTTC. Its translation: CASSLSTGGAKGEQFF. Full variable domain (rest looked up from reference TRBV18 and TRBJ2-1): NAGVMQNPRHLVRRRGQEARLRCSPMKGHSHVYWYRQLPEEGLKFMVYLQKENIIDESGMPKERFSAEFPKEGPSILRIQQVVRGDSAAYFCASSLSTGGAKGEQFFGPGTRLTVL.

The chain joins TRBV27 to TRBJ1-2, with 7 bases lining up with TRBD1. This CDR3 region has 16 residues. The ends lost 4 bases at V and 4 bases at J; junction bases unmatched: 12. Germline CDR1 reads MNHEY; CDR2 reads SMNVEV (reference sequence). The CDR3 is CASSYGVAGGIYGYTF. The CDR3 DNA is TGTGCCAGCAGTTACGGGGTGGCAGGGGGGATCTATGGCTACACCTTC.

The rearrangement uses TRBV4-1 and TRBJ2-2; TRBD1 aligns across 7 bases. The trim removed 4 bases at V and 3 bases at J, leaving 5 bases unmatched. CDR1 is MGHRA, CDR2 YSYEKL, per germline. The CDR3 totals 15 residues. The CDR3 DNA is TGCGCCAGCAGCCCGGGACAGAAGGACACCGGGGAGCTGTTTTTT. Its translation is CASSPGQKDTGELFF.

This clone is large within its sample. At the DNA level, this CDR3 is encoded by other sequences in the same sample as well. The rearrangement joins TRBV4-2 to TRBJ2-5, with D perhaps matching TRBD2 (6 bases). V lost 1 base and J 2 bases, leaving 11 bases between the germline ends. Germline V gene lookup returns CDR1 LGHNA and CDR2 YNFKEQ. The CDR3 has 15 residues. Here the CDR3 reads CASSQASGPQETQYF. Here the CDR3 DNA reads TGTGCCAGCAGCCAAGCGAGCGGGCCACAAGAGACCCAGTACTTC.

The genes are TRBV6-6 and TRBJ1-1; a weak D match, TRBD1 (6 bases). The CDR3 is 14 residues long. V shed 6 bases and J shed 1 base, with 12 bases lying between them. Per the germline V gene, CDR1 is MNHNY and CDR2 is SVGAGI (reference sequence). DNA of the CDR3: TGTGCCAGCAGAGAAGTGGGACAGAACACTGAAGCTTTCTTT. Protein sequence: CASREVGQNTEAFF.

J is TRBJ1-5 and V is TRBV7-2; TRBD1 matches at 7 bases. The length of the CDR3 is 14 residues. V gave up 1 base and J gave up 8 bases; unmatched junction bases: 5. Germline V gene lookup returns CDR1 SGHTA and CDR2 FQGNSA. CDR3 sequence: CASSLERGLKPQHF. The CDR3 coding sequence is TGTGCCAGCAGCTTAGAGAGGGGGCTGAAGCCCCAGCATTTT. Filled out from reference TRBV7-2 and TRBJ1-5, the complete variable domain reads GAGVSQSPSNKVTEKGKDVELRCDPISGHTALYWYRQSLGQGLEFLIYFQGNSAPDKSGLPSDRFSAERTGGSVSTLTIQRTQQEDSAVYLCASSLERGLKPQHFGDGTRLSIL.